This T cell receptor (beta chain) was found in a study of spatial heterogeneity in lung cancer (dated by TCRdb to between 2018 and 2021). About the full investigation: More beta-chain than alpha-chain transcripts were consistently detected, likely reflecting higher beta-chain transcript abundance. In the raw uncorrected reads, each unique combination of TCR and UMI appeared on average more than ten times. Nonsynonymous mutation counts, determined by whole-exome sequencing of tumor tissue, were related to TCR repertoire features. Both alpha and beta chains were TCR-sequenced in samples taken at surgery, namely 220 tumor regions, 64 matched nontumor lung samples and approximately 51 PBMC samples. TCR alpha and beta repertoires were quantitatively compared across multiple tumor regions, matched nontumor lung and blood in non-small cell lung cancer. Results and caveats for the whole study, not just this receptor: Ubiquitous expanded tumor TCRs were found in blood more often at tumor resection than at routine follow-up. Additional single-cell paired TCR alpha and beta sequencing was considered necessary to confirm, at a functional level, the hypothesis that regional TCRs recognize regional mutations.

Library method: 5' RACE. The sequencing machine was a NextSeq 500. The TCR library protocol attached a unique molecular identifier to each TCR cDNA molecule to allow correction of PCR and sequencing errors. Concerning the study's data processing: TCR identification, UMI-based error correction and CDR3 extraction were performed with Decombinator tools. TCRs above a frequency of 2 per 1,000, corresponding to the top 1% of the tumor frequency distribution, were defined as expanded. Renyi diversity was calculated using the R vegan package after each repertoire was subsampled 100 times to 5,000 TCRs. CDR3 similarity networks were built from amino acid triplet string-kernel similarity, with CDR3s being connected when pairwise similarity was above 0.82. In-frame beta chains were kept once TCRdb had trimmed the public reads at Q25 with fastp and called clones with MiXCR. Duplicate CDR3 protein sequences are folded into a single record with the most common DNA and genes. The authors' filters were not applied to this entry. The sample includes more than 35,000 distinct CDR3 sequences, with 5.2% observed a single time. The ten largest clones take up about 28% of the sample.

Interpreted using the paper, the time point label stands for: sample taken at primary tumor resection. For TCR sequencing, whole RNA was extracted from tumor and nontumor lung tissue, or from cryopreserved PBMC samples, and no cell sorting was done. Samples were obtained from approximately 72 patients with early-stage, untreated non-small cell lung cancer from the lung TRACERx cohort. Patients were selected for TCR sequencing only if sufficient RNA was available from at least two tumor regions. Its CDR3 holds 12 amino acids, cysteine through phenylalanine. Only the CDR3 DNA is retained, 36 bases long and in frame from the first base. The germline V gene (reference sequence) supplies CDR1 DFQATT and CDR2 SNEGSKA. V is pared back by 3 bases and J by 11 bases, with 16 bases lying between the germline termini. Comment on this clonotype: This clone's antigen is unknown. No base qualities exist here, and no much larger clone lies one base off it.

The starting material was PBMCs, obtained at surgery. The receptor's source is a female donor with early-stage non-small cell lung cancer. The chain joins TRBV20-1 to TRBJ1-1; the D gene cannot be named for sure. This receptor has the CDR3 CSAREVRESAFF. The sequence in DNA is TGCAGTGCTAGGGAGGTGAGGGAGTCGGCTTTCTTT.